Below are 15 T cell receptor beta chains sequenced from a single sample in a study of long-term antiretroviral therapy in people with HIV. Survey level was the resolution at which the v3.0 immunoSEQ assay ran. The data were produced by immunoSEQ multiplex PCR, yet TCRdb's version contains in-frame clones alone and is incomplete. The data contain tens of thousands of clones, about 93% of them singletons. This specimen was unsorted PBMCs, taken about 5.2 years after starting antiretroviral therapy. The receptors derive from a woman aged 40 to 49 with HIV.

The chain has TRBV11-3 and TRBJ1-1; 8 bases are a match to TRBD1. The V gene's germline CDR1 is SGHNT and CDR2 YENEEA. V was pared by 6 bases and J by 5 bases, with 8 bases of the junction left unmatched. The CDR3 extends over 14 amino acids. The CDR3 nucleotides are TGTGCCAGCAGAAAAAGGACAGGGACAACTGAAGCTTTCTTT. It is translated as CASRKRTGTTEAFF.

This sequence joins TRBV5-6 and TRBJ2-2; 10 bases fit TRBD1. Germline V lookup: CDR1 SGHDT, CDR2 YYEEEE. Losses at the gene ends were 1 base for V and 6 bases for J; bases not matched to a gene: 6. CDR3 length: 16 residues. CDR3 region: CASSLTGTGVAGELFF. Written as DNA, the CDR3 is TGTGCCAGCAGCTTGACCGGGACAGGGGTAGCCGGGGAGCTGTTTTTT. Complete variable domain (other parts from reference TRBV5-6 and TRBJ2-2): DAGVTQSPTHLIKTRGQQVTLRCSPKSGHDTVSWYQQALGQGPQFIFQYYEEEERQRGNFPDRFSGHQFPNYSSELNVNALLLGDSALYLCASSLTGTGVAGELFFGEGSRLTVL.

This clone was counted only a few times. The chain recombines TRBV7-2 with TRBJ1-5; unclear D gene. V lost 7 bases and J lost 6, with 13 bases in between. Germline assignment: CDR1 SGHTA and CDR2 FQGNSA. The CDR3 is 13 residues long. Here the CDR3 reads CASTGISGQPQHF. For the CDR3, the DNA is TGTGCCAGCACCGGGATTTCTGGTCAGCCCCAGCATTTT. The whole variable domain, remainder taken from reference TRBV7-2 and TRBJ1-5, is GAGVSQSPSNKVTEKGKDVELRCDPISGHTALYWYRQSLGQGLEFLIYFQGNSAPDKSGLPSDRFSAERTGGSVSTLTIQRTQQEDSAVYLCASTGISGQPQHFGDGTRLSIL.

The chain joins TRBV30 to TRBJ1-1; 8 bases fit TRBD1. There are 12 residues in the CDR3. After removal of 0 bases from V and 6 bases from J, the junction contained 0 bases not matched to a gene. Per germline, CDR1 GTSNPN and CDR2 SVGIG (reference sequence). CDR3 loop: CAWSVQGAEAFF. Here the CDR3 DNA reads TGTGCCTGGAGTGTACAGGGGGCTGAAGCTTTCTTT. Filled out from reference TRBV30 and TRBJ1-1, the complete variable domain reads SQTIHQWPATLVQPVGSPLSLECTVEGTSNPNLYWYRQAAGRGLQLLFYSVGIGQISSEVPQNLSASRPQDRQFILSSKKLLLSDSGFYLCAWSVQGAEAFFGQGTRLTVV.

The chain couples TRBV21-1 to TRBJ1-2; the table assigns TRBD1, which was not confirmed against the DNA. TRBV21-1 counts as a pseudogene. The CDR3 covers 10 residues. CDR3 residues: CATAQGRYTF. The CDR3 nucleotides read TGTGCCACCGCCCAGGGCCGCTACACCTTC.

About this clone itself: One end of the junction does not line up with germline, which may come from a read error. The chain employs TRBV10-1 and TRBJ1-2; TRBD1 might be the D (5 bases). The CDR3 length is 9 residues. Germline V CDR1 and CDR2: WNHNN, SYGVQD (reference sequence). This CDR3 reads CAGGRGSHF. DNA for the CDR3: TGCGCCGGTGGGCGGGGGTCACACTTC.

This chain uses TRBV19 with TRBJ1-5; 11 bases line up with TRBD1. V dropped 5 bases and J dropped 3; count of bases not matched to a gene: 12. There are 18 residues in the CDR3. Germline-derived CDR1 and CDR2 are LNHDA and SQIVND (reference sequence). The CDR3 protein is CASSSGQGALPINQPQHF. DNA for the CDR3: TGTGCCAGTAGTTCCGGACAGGGGGCTCTTCCAATCAATCAGCCCCAGCATTTT.

V is TRBV6-5 and J is TRBJ1-1; D unclear. V shed 0 bases and J shed 2 bases, with 13 bases lying between them. This CDR3 contains 16 residues. Germline lookup yields CDR1 MNHEY and CDR2 SVGAGI. CDR3 nucleotides: TGTGCCAGCAGTTACTCCCGAATTTACAGCAACACTGAAGCTTTCTTT. Protein: CASSYSRIYSNTEAFF.

This chain connects TRBV6-6 to TRBJ2-7; TRBD2 agrees at 7 bases. From germline, CDR1 is MNHNY and CDR2 SVGAGI (reference sequence). V was clipped by 1 base and J by 3 bases; unmatched bases: 9. CDR3 length: 16 residues. Here the CDR3 reads CASSYLGGGPGYEQYF. The CDR3, as DNA: TGTGCCAGCAGTTACTTGGGGGGAGGGCCGGGCTACGAGCAGTACTTC.

This clone was found once. The chain couples TRBV5-5 to TRBJ2-7; D gene ambiguous. The germline gives CDR1 SGHKS, CDR2 YYEKEE (reference sequence). Trimming shortened V by 4 bases and J by 5 bases, and 10 bases separated the two germline ends. The CDR3 spans 12 residues. CDR3: CASSPNPHEQYF. As DNA, the CDR3 is TGTGCCAGCAGCCCTAACCCCCACGAGCAGTACTTC.

This rearrangement joins TRBV5-5 to TRBJ1-2, with TRBD1 identical over 7 bases. The CDR3 runs 13 residues. V shed 4 bases and J 6 bases; nucleotides not matched to a gene: 6. Per the germline V gene, CDR1 is SGHKS and CDR2 is YYEKEE (reference sequence). In DNA form, the CDR3 reads TGTGCCAGCAGCGTAGACAGGGTGGATGGCTACACCTTC. Translation: CASSVDRVDGYTF. Filled out from reference TRBV5-5 and TRBJ1-2, the complete variable domain reads DAGVTQSPTHLIKTRGQQVTLRCSPISGHKSVSWYQQVLGQGPQFIFQYYEKEERGRGNFPDRFSARQFPNYSSELNVNALLLGDSALYLCASSVDRVDGYTFGSGTRLTVV.

The CDR3 reads CASSITGSEQYF. In nucleotides, the CDR3 is TGTGCCAGCAGCATCACAGGGTCCGAGCAGTACTTC. This chain links TRBV7-9 with TRBJ2-7, with D perhaps matching TRBD1 (6 bases). Trimming removed 5 bases at V and 6 bases at J, with 11 bases between. Germline V gene lookup returns CDR1 SEHNR and CDR2 FQNEAQ (reference sequence). This CDR3 spans 12 amino acids.

This clone came up once. This chain connects TRBV11-2 to TRBJ1-6, with a possible D match to TRBD1 (5 bases). The V end was cut by 3 bases, the J end by 5 bases, with 11 bases between. CDR1 is SGHAT, CDR2 FQNNGV, per germline. CDR3 length: 15 residues. Here the CDR3 reads CASSFSDSNNSPLHF. The CDR3 region has the DNA TGTGCCAGCAGCTTCTCCGACAGCAATAATTCACCCCTCCACTTT.

The chain employs TRBV4-2 and TRBJ2-2, with 13 nucleotides matching TRBD2. V was pared by 3 bases and J by 3 bases, with 4 bases of the junction left unmatched. This CDR3 has 17 amino acids. The germline V gene encodes CDR1 LGHNA and CDR2 YNFKEQ. The CDR3 DNA follows: TGTGCCAGCAGCCACGGACTAGCGGGGGAATACACCGGGGAGCTGTTTTTT. Amino acids: CASSHGLAGEYTGELFF.

This chain uses TRBV6-6 with TRBJ2-5, with D perhaps given as TRBD1 or TRBD2 (5 bases each). CDR1 is MNHNY, CDR2 SVGAGI, per germline (reference sequence). Trimming removed 6 bases from V and 5 bases from J, with 13 bases in between. There are 13 residues in the CDR3. CDR3 sequence: CASSAGSWETQYF. Here the CDR3 DNA reads TGTGCCAGCAGCGCAGGGAGTTGGGAGACCCAGTACTTC.